This section outlines one TCR beta chain sequence together with its context. Trimming cost V 5 bases and J 4 bases, with 20 bases left between them. The V gene's germline CDR1 is SGHTA and CDR2 FQGNSA. The CDR3 loop spans 16 amino acids. Repertoires were generated with immunoSEQ multiplex PCR, while TCRdb's copy carries only in-frame clones and drops some. The sample records some 54,000 clones, roughly 93% being singletons. This specimen comes from a study of T cell changes during pregnancy in multiple sclerosis. Sequencing used peripheral blood, obtained after pregnancy. This TCR was sampled from a female donor with multiple sclerosis, enrolled in a pregnancy study. The V gene is TRBV7-2, the J gene TRBJ1-2, with D unclear. Here the CDR3 DNA reads TGTGCCAGCAGCCCAGGACTCAAGCCGGCCTTCTATGGCTACACCTTC. Its translation: CASSPGLKPAFYGYTF.